What follows are 3 T cell receptor beta chains derived from one specimen sequenced in a study of OX40 agonist ivuxolimab in advanced cancers. Assay used: immunoSEQ multiplex PCR; TCRdb lists only in-frame clones, some missing. The sample contains some 94,000 clones, 92% of which appear only once. The sample here was CD4+ or CD8+ T cells sorted from blood, taken in a trial of the OX40 agonist ivuxolimab. Receptors originate from an adult with an advanced solid tumor such as melanoma, head and neck, liver or kidney cancer.

This rearrangement joins TRBV27 to TRBJ1-1; no clear D gene. Trimming took off 6 bases at V and 1 base at J, with 15 bases between the two ends. Germline-derived CDR1 and CDR2 are MNHEY and SMNVEV (reference sequence). The CDR3 consists of 15 residues. The CDR3 reads CASSRLPVRNTEAFF. The CDR3, as DNA: TGTGCCAGCAGCCGCCTCCCCGTTAGGAACACTGAAGCTTTCTTT.

The chain employs TRBV6-5 and TRBJ2-5, with D hard to call. Germline V gene lookup returns CDR1 MNHEY and CDR2 SVGAGI. This CDR3 spans 13 amino acids. V lost 2 bases and J lost 1, with 5 bases in between. The CDR3 nucleotides read TGTGCCAGCAGTTACGGGGTCCAAGAGACCCAGTACTTC. Protein product: CASSYGVQETQYF.

The chain carries TRBV5-5 and TRBJ2-7; the D gene is possibly TRBD2 (6 bases). The CDR3 runs 16 residues. Trimming left V 4 bases short and J 5 bases short, with 22 bases between. Per germline, CDR1 SGHKS and CDR2 YYEKEE (reference sequence). This chain's CDR3 is CASSLGLRDPAHEQYF. The CDR3 bases are TGTGCCAGCAGCCTGGGACTTCGGGACCCAGCCCACGAGCAGTACTTC.